The 12 T cell receptor beta chains below all came from one sample that was sequenced in a study of blood T cell repertoires in COVID-19. Libraries were prepared by immunoSEQ multiplex PCR; TCRdb keeps only in-frame clonotypes and omits some of them. The data hold 250,000 to 350,000 clones, with roughly 90% observed a single time. The sample was PBMCs or T cells enriched from blood (not recorded which). The receptors come from a woman between 25 and 40 years old who had recovered from COVID-19.

The CDR3 protein is CASSALAGESYEQYF. As DNA, the CDR3 is TGTGCCAGCAGCGCACTAGCGGGAGAGTCCTACGAGCAGTACTTC. The chain recombines TRBV7-8 with TRBJ2-7; 11 nucleotides line up with TRBD2. CDR1 SGHVS and CDR2 FQNEAQ come from the germline V gene. This CDR3 has 15 residues. The junction had 4 bases not matched to a gene; V was cut back by 5 bases and J by 1 base.

The sample holds one count of this clone. V gene TRBV7-9 combines with J gene TRBJ2-7, with TRBD1 identical over 10 bases. Germline V lookup: CDR1 SEHNR, CDR2 FQNEAQ (reference sequence). V dropped 5 bases and J dropped 6; count of bases not matched to a gene: 7. This CDR3 contains 14 residues. The CDR3 here is CASSPPDRGFEQYF. CDR3 nucleotides: TGTGCCAGCAGCCCTCCGGACAGGGGGTTCGAGCAGTACTTC. Full variable domain (remainder filled in from reference TRBV7-9 and TRBJ2-7): DTGVSQNPRHKITKRGQNVTFRCDPISEHNRLYWYRQTLGQGPEFLTYFQNEAQLEKSRLLSDRFSAERPKGSFSTLEIQRTEQGDSAMYLCASSPPDRGFEQYFGPGTRLTVT.

The CDR3 sequence is CSISFGGNSPLHF. The CDR3 coding sequence is TGCAGTATTAGTTTTGGGGGGAATTCACCCCTCCACTTT. The rearrangement uses TRBV29-1 and TRBJ1-6, with D tentatively TRBD1 (5 bases). CDR1 is SQVTM, CDR2 ANQGSEA, per germline. CDR3 length: 13 residues.

The chain links TRBV5-7 to TRBJ1-4; D uncertain. TRBV5-7 is sorted into the ORF group, with uncertain function. CDR3 length: 16 amino acids. V lost 0 bases and J lost 1, with 10 bases in between. CDR3 in DNA: TGTGCCAGCAGCTTGGTTAATAACAGAACTAATGAAAAACTGTTTTTT. This gives the protein CASSLVNNRTNEKLFF.

This chain links TRBV10-2 with TRBJ2-2, with 8 bases that match TRBD1. V lost 6 bases to trimming and J lost 1 base; unmatched junction nucleotides: 1. In germline, CDR1 is WSHSY, CDR2 SAAADI. The CDR3 loop spans 14 amino acids. In nucleotides, the CDR3 is TGCGCCAGCAGAGGGACAGGGAACACCGGGGAGCTGTTTTTT. Its translation: CASRGTGNTGELFF.

J is TRBJ1-1 and V is TRBV5-4; D unresolved. This CDR3 spans 15 amino acids. V lost 4 bases and J lost 0, with 13 bases in between. Per the germline V gene, CDR1 is SGHNT and CDR2 is YYREEE (reference sequence). The CDR3: CASSRERGLNTEAFF. The DNA of the CDR3 is TGTGCCAGCAGCCGAGAACGTGGGCTGAACACTGAAGCTTTCTTT.

The chain links TRBV5-1 to TRBJ2-3, with D perhaps matching TRBD2 (8 bases). CDR3 length equals 13 residues. Germline values: CDR1 SGHRS, CDR2 YFSETQ. V was pared by 4 bases and J by 6 bases, with 12 bases between. CDR3 in DNA: TGCGCCAGCAGCCGGGAGGGGGCGGATACGCAGTATTTT. Its protein is CASSREGADTQYF. Looking up the rest from reference TRBV5-1 and TRBJ2-3 gives the full variable domain: KAGVTQTPRYLIKTRGQQVTLSCSPISGHRSVSWYQQTPGQGLQFLFEYFSETQRNKGNFPGRFSGRQFSNSRSEMNVSTLELGDSALYLCASSREGADTQYFGPGTRLTVL.

V gene TRBV21-1 combines with J gene TRBJ1-4; TRBD1, the table's D call, lacks a check against the DNA. TRBV21-1 is labeled a pseudogene. The CDR3 has 16 residues. DNA for the CDR3: TGTGCCAGCAGCATGCGGGGACAGGGGGCTCGGGAAAAACTGTTTTTT. Translated, it gives CASSMRGQGAREKLFF.

The V call is TRBV7-2, the J call TRBJ1-4, with D possibly matching TRBD1 (5 bases). Germline V gene lookup returns CDR1 SGHTA and CDR2 FQGNSA. V lost 1 base to trimming and J lost 4 bases, with 7 bases between them. This CDR3 region has 14 residues. CDR3 protein: CASSLGQINEKLFF. CDR3 nucleotide sequence: TGTGCCAGCAGCTTAGGACAGATTAATGAAAAACTGTTTTTT. The variable domain in full, with the rest retrieved from reference TRBV7-2 and TRBJ1-4, is GAGVSQSPSNKVTEKGKDVELRCDPISGHTALYWYRQSLGQGLEFLIYFQGNSAPDKSGLPSDRFSAERTGGSVSTLTIQRTQQEDSAVYLCASSLGQINEKLFFGSGTQLSVL.

The count of this clone is one. This chain connects TRBV7-2 to TRBJ2-5, with TRBD1 matching over 10 bases. Germline-derived CDR1 and CDR2 are SGHTA and FQGNSA. The CDR3 totals 16 residues. V lost 4 bases, J lost 5 bases, and 10 bases stayed unmatched. The CDR3 loop is CASSWGPGQGMETQYF. As DNA, the CDR3 is TGTGCCAGCAGCTGGGGTCCGGGACAGGGGATGGAGACCCAGTACTTC.

The chain employs TRBV30 and TRBJ1-5, with TRBD1 matching 7 bases. J was trimmed by 2 bases and V by 4 bases; bases with no gene match: 5. Germline CDR1 GTSNPN, CDR2 SVGIG (reference sequence). This CDR3 has 14 residues. This CDR3 is CAWNPTGGNQPQHF. As DNA, the CDR3 is TGTGCCTGGAATCCCACAGGGGGCAATCAGCCCCAGCATTTT.

The V gene is TRBV5-6, the J gene TRBJ2-5, with 9 bases aligning to TRBD2. The CDR3 extends over 15 amino acids. Looked up from germline, CDR1 is SGHDT and CDR2 is YYEEEE. The V and J ends lost 4 bases and 6 bases, in that order; junction bases with no gene match: 10. CDR3 protein: CASSLNRGGAKTQYF. CDR3 bases: TGTGCCAGCAGCCTAAATCGCGGGGGGGCAAAGACCCAGTACTTC.